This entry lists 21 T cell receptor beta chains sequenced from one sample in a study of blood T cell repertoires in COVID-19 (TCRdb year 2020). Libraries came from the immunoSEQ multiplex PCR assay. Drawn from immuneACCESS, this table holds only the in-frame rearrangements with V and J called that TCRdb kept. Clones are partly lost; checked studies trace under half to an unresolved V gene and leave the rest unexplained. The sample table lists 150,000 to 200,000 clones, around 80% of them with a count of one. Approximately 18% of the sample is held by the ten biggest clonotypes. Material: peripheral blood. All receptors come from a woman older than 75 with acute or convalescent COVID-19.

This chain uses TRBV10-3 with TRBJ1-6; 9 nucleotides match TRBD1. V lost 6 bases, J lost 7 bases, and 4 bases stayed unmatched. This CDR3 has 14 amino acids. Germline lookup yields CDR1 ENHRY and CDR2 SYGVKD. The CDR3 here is CAIRNRGQNSPLHF. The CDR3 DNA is TGTGCCATCAGAAACAGGGGGCAGAATTCACCCCTCCACTTT.

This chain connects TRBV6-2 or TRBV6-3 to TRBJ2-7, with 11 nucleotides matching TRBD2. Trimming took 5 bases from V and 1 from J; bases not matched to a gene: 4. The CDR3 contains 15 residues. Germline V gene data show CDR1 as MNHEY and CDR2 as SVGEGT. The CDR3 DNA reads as TGTGCCAGCAGTCAGACTAGCGGGGTTTCCTACGAGCAGTACTTC. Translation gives CASSQTSGVSYEQYF.

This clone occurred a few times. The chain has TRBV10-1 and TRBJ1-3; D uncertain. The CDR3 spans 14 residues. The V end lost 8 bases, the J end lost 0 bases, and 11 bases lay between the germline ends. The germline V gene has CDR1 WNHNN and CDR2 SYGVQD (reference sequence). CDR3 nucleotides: TGCGCCAGCCCAGCACAGAGCTCTGGAAACACCATATATTTT. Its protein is CASPAQSSGNTIYF.

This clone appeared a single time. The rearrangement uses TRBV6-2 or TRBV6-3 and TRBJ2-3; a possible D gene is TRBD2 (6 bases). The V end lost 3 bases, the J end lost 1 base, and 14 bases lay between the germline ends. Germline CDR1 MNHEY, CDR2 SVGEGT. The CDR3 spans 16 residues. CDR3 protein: CASSYDSGTRTDTQYF. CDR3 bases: TGTGCCAGCAGTTATGATTCGGGGACTCGCACAGATACGCAGTATTTT.

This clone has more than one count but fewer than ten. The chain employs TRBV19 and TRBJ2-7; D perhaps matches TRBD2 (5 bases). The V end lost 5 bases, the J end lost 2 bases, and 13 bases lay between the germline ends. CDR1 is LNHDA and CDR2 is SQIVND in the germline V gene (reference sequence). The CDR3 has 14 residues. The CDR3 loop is CASSPLMGAYEQYF. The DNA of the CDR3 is TGTGCCAGTAGTCCCTTAATGGGAGCCTACGAGCAGTACTTC.

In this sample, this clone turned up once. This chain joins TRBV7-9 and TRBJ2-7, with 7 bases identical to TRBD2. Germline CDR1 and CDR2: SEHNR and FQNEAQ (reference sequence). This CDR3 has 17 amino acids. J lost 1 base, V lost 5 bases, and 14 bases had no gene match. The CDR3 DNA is TGTGCCAGCAGCCTGGGGGGGAATGGACTAGTTTCCTACGAGCAGTACTTC. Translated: CASSLGGNGLVSYEQYF.

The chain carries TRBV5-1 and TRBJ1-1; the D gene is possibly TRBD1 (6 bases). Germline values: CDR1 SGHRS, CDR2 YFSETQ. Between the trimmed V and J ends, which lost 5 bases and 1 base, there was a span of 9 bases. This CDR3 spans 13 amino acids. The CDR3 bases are TGCGCCAGCAGGAAGGGACAGAACACTGAAGCTTTCTTT. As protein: CASRKGQNTEAFF.

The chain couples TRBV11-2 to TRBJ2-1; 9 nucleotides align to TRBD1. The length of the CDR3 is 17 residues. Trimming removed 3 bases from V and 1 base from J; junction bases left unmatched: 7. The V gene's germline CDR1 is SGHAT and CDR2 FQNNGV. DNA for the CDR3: TGTGCCAGCAGCTTGGGACAGGGAGGGTTTTCCTACAATGAGCAGTTCTTC. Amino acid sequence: CASSLGQGGFSYNEQFF.

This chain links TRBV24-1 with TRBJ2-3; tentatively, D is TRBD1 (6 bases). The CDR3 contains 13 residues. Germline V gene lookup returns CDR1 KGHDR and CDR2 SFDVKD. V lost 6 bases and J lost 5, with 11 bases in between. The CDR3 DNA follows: TGTGCCACCAGTCAACAGGGTTTAGATACGCAGTATTTT. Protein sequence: CATSQQGLDTQYF.

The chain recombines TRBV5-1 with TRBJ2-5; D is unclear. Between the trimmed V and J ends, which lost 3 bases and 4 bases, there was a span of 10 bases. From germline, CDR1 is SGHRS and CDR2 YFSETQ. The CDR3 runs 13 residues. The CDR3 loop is CASSSFSRETQYF. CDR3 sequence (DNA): TGCGCCAGCAGCTCCTTTTCCCGAGAGACCCAGTACTTC.

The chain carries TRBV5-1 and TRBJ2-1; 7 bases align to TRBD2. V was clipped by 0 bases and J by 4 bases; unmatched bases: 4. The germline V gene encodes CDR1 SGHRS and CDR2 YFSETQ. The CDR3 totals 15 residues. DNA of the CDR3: TGCGCCAGCAGCTTGGCAGCGGGGACTTACAATGAGCAGTTCTTC. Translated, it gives CASSLAAGTYNEQFF.

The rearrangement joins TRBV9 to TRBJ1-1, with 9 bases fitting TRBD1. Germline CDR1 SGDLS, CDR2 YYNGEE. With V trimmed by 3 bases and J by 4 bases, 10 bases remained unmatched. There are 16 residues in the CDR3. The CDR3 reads CASSEGQGGLGTEAFF. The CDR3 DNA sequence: TGTGCCAGCAGCGAGGGACAGGGAGGCTTGGGCACTGAAGCTTTCTTT.

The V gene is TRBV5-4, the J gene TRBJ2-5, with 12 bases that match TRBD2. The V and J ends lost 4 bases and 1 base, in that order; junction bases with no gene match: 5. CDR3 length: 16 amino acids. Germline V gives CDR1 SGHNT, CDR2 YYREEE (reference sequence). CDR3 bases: TGTGCCAGCAGCCACGGGACTAGCGGGCTCCAAGAGACCCAGTACTTC. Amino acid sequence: CASSHGTSGLQETQYF. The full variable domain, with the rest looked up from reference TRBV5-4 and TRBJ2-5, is ETGVTQSPTHLIKTRGQQVTLRCSSQSGHNTVSWYQQALGQGPQFIFQYYREEENGRGNFPPRFSGLQFPNYSSELNVNALELDDSALYLCASSHGTSGLQETQYFGPGTRLLVL.

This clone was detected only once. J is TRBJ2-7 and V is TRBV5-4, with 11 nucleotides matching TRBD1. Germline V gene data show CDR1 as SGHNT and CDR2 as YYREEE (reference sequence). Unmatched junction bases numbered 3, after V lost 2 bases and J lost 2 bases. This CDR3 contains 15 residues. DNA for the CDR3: TGTGCCAGCAGCTTTGGGACAGGGGGTGCCTACGAGCAGTACTTC. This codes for CASSFGTGGAYEQYF.

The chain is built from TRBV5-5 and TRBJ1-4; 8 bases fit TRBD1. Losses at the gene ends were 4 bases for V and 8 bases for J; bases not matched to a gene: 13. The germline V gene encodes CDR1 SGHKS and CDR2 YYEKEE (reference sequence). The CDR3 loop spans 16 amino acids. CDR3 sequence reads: CASSETWTGRKEKLFF. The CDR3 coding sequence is TGTGCCAGCAGCGAAACCTGGACAGGGAGGAAGGAAAAACTGTTTTTT.

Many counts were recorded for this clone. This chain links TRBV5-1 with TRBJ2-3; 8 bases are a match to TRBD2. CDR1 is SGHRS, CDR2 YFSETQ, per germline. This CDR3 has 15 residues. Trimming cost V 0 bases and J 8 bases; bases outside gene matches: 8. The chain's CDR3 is CASSLALAGRGTQYF. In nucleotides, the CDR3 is TGCGCCAGCAGCTTGGCTCTAGCCGGGAGGGGTACGCAGTATTTT.

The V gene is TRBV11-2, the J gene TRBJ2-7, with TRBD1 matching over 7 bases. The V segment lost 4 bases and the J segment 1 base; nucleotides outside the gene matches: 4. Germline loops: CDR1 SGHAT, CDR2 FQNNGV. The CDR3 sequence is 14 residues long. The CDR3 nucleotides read TGTGCCAGCAGCTCGGACAGGAGATCCTACGAGCAGTACTTC. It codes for CASSSDRRSYEQYF.

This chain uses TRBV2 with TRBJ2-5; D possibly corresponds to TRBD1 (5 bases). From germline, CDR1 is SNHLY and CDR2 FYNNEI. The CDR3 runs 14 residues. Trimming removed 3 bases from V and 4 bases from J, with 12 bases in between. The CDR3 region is CASSEGRWVETQYF. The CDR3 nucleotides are TGTGCCAGCAGTGAGGGGCGATGGGTAGAGACCCAGTACTTC.

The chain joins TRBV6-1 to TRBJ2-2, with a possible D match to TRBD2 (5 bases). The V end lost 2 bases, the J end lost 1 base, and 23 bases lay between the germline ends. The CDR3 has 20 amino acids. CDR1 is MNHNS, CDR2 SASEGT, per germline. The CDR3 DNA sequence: TGTGCCAGCAGTGAACTTTCCGTTTTTCTACCGGGGAGGAACACCGGGGAGCTGTTTTTT. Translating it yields CASSELSVFLPGRNTGELFF.

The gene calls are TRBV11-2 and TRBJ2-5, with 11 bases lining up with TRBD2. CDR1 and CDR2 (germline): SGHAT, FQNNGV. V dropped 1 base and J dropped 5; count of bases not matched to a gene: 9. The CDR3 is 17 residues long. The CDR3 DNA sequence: TGTGCCAGCAGCTTAGGTCAACTAGCGGGAGTCCTTGAGACCCAGTACTTC. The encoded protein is CASSLGQLAGVLETQYF. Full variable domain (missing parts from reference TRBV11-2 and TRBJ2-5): EAGVAQSPRYKIIEKRQSVAFWCNPISGHATLYWYQQILGQGPKLLIQFQNNGVVDDSQLPKDRFSAERLKGVDSTLKIQPAKLEDSAVYLCASSLGQLAGVLETQYFGPGTRLLVL.

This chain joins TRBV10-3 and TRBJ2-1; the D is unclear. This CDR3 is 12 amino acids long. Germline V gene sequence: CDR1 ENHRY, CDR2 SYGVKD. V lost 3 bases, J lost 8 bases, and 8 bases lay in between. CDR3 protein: CAISDASHEQFF. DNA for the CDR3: TGTGCCATCAGTGATGCGTCCCATGAGCAGTTCTTC.